This TCR beta chain was obtained from a study of T-cell reconstitution after alpha-beta-depleted transplantation in children. A library of TCRbeta sequences, prepared with unique molecular identifiers, was generated. MiXCR, run by TCRdb on the PCR reads, gives a single entry per CDR3 protein. The sample carries about 980,000 distinct CDR3 sequences, less than 30% recorded once. This specimen was PBMCs, mostly from graft donor cells, taken 360 days after TCRalphabeta/CD19-depleted stem cell transplant. This TCR was recovered from a boy younger than two who had a stem cell transplant for SCID, so the T cells may come from the graft donor.

CDR3 sequence: CASKEDLLNYEQYF. For the CDR3, the DNA is TGCGCCAGCAAGGAGGACCTCCTGAACTACGAGCAGTACTTC. V usage is TRBV5-1 and J usage is TRBJ2-7; D is perhaps TRBD2 (5 bases). The CDR3 sequence is 14 residues long. Deletions cut 6 bases from V and 3 bases from J, with 16 bases between. Germline loops: CDR1 SGHRS, CDR2 YFSETQ.